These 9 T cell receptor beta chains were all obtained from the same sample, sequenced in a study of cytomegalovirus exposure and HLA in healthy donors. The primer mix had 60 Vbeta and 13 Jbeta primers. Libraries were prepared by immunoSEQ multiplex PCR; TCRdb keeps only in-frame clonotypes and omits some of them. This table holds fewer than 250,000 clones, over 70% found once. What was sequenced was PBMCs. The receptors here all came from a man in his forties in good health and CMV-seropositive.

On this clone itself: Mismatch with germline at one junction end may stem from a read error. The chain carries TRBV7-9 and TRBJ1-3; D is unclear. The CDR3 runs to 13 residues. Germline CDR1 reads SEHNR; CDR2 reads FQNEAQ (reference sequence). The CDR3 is CSSSAWPLDTIYF. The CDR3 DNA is TGTTCCAGCAGTGCCTGGCCATTGGACACCATATATTTT.

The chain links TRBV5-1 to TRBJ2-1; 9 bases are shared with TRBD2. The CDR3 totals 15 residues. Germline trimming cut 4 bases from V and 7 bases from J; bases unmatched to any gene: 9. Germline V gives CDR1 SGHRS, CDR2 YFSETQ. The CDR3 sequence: CASSPRSGRLNEQFF. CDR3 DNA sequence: TGCGCCAGCAGCCCCCGAAGCGGGAGGTTGAATGAGCAGTTCTTC.

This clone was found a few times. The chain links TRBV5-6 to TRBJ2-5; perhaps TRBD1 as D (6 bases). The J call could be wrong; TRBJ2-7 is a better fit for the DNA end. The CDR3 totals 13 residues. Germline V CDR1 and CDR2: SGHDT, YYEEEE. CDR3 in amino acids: CASSPDSSHEQYF. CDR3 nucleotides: TGTGCCAGCAGCCCGGACAGCAGCCACGAGCAGTACTTC.

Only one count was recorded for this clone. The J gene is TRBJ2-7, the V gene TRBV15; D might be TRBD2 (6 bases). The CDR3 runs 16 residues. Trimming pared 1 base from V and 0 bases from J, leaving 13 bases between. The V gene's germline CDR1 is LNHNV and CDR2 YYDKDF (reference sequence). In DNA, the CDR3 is TGTGCCACCAGCAGAGGTAAAGCGGGTTCCTCCTACGAGCAGTACTTC. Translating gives CATSRGKAGSSYEQYF.

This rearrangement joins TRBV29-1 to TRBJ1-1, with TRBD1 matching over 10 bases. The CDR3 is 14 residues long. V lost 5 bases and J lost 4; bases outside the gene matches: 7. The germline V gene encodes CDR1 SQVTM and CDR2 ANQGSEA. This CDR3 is CSVLRDRGSTEAFF. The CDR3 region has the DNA TGCAGCGTTCTCCGGGACAGGGGAAGCACTGAAGCTTTCTTT.

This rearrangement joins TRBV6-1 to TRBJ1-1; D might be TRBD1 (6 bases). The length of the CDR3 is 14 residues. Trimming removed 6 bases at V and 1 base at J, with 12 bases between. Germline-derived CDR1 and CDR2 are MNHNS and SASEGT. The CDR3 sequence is CASSSGTRNTEAFF. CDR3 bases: TGTGCCAGCAGCTCCGGGACACGGAACACTGAAGCTTTCTTT.

This chain's CDR3 is CASRDRGPYTF. CDR3 DNA: TGTGCCAGCAGAGACAGGGGTCCCTACACCTTC. This chain links TRBV6-5 with TRBJ1-2; 8 bases fit TRBD1. The CDR3 is 11 residues long. Germline-derived CDR1 and CDR2 are MNHEY and SVGAGI. J was trimmed by 10 bases and V by 6 bases; bases with no gene match: 4.

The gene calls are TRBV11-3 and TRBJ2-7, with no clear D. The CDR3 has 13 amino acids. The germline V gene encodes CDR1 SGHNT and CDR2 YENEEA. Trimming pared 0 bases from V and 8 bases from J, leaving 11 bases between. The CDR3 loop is CASSLDSTGKQYF. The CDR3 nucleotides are TGTGCCAGCAGCTTAGATAGCACCGGCAAGCAGTACTTC.

The CDR3 DNA is TGTGCCAGCAGTGCTTATACGGGCAGGGGGGTTCAGCCCCAGCATTTT. Protein sequence: CASSAYTGRGVQPQHF. The chain couples TRBV27 to TRBJ1-5; 7 bases align to TRBD1. CDR3 length equals 16 residues. V gave up 5 bases and J gave up 6 bases; unmatched junction bases: 13. Germline lookup yields CDR1 MNHEY and CDR2 SMNVEV (reference sequence).